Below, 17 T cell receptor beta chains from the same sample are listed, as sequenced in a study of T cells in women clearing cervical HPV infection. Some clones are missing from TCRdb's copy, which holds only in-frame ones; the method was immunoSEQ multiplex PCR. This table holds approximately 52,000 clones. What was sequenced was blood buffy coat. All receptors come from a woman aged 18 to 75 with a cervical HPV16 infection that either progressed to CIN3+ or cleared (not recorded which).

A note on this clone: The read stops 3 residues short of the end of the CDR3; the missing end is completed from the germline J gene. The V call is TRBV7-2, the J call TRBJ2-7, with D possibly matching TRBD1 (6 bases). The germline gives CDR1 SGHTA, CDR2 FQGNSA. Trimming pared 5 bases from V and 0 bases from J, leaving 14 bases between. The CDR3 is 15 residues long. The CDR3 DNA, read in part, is TGTGCCAGCAGCCGGGGACAACAAAGCTCCTACGAG. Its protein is CASSRGQQSSYE. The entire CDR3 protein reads CASSRGQQSSYEQYF.

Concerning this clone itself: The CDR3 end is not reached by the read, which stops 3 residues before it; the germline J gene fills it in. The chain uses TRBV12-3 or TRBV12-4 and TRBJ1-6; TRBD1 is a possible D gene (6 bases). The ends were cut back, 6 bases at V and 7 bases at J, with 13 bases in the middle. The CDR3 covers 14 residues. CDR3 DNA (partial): TGTGCCAGCAGAAGGGGGACGGGGAATTCACCC. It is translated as CASRRGTGNSP. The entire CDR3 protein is CASRRGTGNSPLHF.

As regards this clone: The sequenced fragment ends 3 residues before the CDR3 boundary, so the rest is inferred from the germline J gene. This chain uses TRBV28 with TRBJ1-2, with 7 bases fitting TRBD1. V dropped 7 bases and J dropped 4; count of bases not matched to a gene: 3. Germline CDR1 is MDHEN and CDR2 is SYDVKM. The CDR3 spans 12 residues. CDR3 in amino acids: CASTDRAYGYTF. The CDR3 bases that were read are TGTGCCAGCACCGACAGGGCCTATGGC.

The CDR3 protein is CSAFFGGQEETQYF. CDR3 bases read: TGCAGTGCTTTCTTCGGGGGACAGGAGGAGACC. The rearrangement uses TRBV20-1 and TRBJ2-5; 8 bases are a match to TRBD1. Sequencing ends 3 residues short of the CDR3 end; the germline J gene provides the rest. Losses at the gene ends were 5 bases for V and 5 bases for J; bases not matched to a gene: 10. The CDR3 is 14 amino acids. Germline lookup yields CDR1 DFQATT and CDR2 SNEGSKA (reference sequence).

CDR3 DNA, as far as it was read: TGTGCCAGCAGCTTAGAGGCGAGGGGCAATGAG. This codes for CASSLEARGNE. The whole CDR3 is CASSLEARGNEQFF. The J gene is TRBJ2-1, the V gene TRBV11-2, with D perhaps matching TRBD1 or TRBD2 (5 bases each). The read gets to within 3 residues of the CDR3 end, and the germline J gene fills in the rest. Germline assignment: CDR1 SGHAT and CDR2 FQNNGV. The CDR3 has 14 residues. V was cut by 0 bases and J by 6 bases, with 9 bases left in between. The complete variable domain, with remaining parts taken from reference TRBV11-2 and TRBJ2-1, reads EAGVAQSPRYKIIEKRQSVAFWCNPISGHATLYWYQQILGQGPKLLIQFQNNGVVDDSQLPKDRFSAERLKGVDSTLKIQPAKLEDSAVYLCASSLEARGNEQFFGPGTRLTVL.

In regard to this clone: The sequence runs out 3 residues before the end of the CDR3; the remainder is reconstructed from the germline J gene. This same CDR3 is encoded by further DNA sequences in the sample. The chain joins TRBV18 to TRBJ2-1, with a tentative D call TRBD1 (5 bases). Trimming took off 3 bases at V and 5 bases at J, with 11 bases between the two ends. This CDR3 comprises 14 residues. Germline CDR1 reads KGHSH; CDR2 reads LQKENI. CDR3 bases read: TGTGCCAGCTCACCCAGGGTTTTTGACAATGAG. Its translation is CASSPRVFDNE. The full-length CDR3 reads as CASSPRVFDNEQFF.

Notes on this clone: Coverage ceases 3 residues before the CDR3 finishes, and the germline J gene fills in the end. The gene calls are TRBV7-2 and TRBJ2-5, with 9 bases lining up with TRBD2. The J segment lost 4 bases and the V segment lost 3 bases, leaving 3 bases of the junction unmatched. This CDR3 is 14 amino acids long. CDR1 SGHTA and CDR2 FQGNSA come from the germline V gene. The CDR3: CASSLSGGIETQYF. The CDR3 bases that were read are TGTGCCAGCAGCTTGAGCGGGGGGATAGAGACC.

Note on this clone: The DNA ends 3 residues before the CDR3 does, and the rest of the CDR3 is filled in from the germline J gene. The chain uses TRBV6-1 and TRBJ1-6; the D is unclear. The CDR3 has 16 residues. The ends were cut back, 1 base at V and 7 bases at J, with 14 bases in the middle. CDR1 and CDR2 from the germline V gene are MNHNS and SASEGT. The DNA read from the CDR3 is TGTGCCAGCAGTGAAGTCGCCCCGCTAATGAATTCACCC. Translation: CASSEVAPLMNSP. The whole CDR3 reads CASSEVAPLMNSPLHF.

Partial CDR3 DNA: TGTGCCAGCAGTGAGAAACAGGGGTTAGGGACC. This codes for CASSEKQGLGT. The complete CDR3 protein is CASSEKQGLGTQYF. The chain uses TRBV6-1 and TRBJ2-5, with 7 bases that match TRBD1. Sequencing ends 3 residues short of the CDR3 end; the germline J gene provides the rest. CDR1 and CDR2 from the germline V gene are MNHNS and SASEGT. V lost 3 bases, J lost 7 bases, and 8 bases stayed unmatched. The CDR3 consists of 14 residues.

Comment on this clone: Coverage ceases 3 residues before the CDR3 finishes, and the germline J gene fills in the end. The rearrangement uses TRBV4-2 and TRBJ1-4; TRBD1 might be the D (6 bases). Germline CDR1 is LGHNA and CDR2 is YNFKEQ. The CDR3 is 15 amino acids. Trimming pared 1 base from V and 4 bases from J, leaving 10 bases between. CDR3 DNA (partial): TGTGCCAGCAGCCAAGCGGCCAGGGGTAATGAAAAA. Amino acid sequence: CASSQAARGNEK. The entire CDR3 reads CASSQAARGNEKLFF.

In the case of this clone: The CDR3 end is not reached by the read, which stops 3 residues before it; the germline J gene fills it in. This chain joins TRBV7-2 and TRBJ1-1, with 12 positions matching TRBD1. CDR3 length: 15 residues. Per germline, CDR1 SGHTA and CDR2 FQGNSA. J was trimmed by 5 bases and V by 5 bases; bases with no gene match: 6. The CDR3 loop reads CASSAGQGAWTEAFF. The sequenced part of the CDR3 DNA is TGTGCCAGCAGCGCGGGACAGGGGGCATGGACTGAA.

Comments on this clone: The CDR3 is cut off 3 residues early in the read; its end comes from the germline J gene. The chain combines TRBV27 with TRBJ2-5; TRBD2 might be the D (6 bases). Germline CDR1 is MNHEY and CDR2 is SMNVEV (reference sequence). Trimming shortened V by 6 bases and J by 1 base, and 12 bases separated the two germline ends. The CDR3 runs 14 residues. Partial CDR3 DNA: TGTGCCAGCAGAGGAGGACTACCCCAAGAGACC. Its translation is CASRGGLPQET. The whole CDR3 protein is CASRGGLPQETQYF.

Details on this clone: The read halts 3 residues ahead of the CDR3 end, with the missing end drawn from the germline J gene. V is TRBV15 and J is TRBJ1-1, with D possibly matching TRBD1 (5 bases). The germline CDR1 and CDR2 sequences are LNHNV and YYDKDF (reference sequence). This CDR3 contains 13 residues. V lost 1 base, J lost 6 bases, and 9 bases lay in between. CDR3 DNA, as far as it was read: TGTGCCACCAGCAGAGTGGGGGGATCTGAA. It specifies CATSRVGGSE. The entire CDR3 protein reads CATSRVGGSEAFF.

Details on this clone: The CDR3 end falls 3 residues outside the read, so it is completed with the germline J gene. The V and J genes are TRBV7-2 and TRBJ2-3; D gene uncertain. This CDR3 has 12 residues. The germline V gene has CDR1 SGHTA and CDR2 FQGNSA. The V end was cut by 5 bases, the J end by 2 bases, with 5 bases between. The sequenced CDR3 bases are TGTGCCAGCAGCCCAGTCACAGATACG. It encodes CASSPVTDT. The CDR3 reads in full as CASSPVTDTQYF.

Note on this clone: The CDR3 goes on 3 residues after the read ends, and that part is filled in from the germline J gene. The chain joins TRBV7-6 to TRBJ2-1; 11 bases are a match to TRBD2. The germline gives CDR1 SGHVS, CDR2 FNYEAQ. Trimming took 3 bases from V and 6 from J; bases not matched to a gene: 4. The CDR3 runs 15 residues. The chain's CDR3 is CASSFASGGSNEQFF. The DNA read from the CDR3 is TGTGCCAGCAGCTTCGCTAGCGGGGGGAGCAATGAG.

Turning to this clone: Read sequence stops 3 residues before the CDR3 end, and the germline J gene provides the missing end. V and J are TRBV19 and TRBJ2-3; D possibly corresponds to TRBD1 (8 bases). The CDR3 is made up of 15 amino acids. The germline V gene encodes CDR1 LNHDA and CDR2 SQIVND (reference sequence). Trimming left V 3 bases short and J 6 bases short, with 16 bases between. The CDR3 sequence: CASSITGGGSDTQYF. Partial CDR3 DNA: TGTGCCAGTAGTATCACAGGGGGAGGGTCCGATACG.

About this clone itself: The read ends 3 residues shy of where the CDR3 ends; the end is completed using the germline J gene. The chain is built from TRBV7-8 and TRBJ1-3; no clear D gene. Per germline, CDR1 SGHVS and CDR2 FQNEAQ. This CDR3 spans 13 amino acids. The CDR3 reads CASSLVHGGLIYF. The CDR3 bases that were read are TGTGCCAGCAGCTTAGTTCATGGCGGTCTC.